This paragraph covers one TCR beta chain sequence. The target of this receptor is not known. No base quality values were provided; no much bigger clone lies one nucleotide off. This specimen comes from a study of T cell responses to AZD1222 COVID-19 vaccine listed by TCRdb under 2021. General notes on the study: TCR sequencing covered 230 or so trial participants: about 210 given two doses of AZD1222 and 26 given two doses of MenACWY control vaccine. Trial participants were enrolled by age into 18-55, 56-69 and 70-plus year subgroups, with about 150, 28 and 57 TCR-sequenced participants respectively.

The CDR3 regions of human TCRbeta chains were analyzed by immunosequencing. In the source study's methods: TCRs in the repertoires were matched against a reference library of SARS-CoV-2-specific TCRs that had been generated with the MIRA antigen-specificity platform. Breadth was defined as the fraction of unique TCRs that were SARS-CoV-2-associated, and depth was defined as the fraction of total T cells that were SARS-CoV-2-associated. Each spike-specific TCR was assigned to its reactive spike region and to a CD4 or CD8 class using the MIRA data. Log10-transformed breadth and depth values were compared by one-way ANOVA with Sidak's multiple comparisons tests. As stored in TCRdb, this immuneACCESS dataset retains in-frame rearrangements with V and J assigned. A fraction of the clones does not appear; measured against another copy, unresolved V genes explain less than half of the discrepancy, and the remainder lacks a known reason. The V and J calls and clone size are taken from that table; D and trimming were inferred from the DNA. Here the sample has 100,000 or so clones; 89% occur a single time. More than 40% of the sample belongs to the ten largest clones.

Broad study findings and their caveats: Because no day 14 peak-response samples were available, repertoires were characterized only after the peak T cell response. The vaccine-associated CD4 TCRs covered the entire spike protein, and the dominant responses fell in regions 160-218 and 743-854. A significant rise in spike-specific TCR breadth and depth was observed after two AZD1222 doses relative to day 0 and relative to MenACWY recipients. Most participants were white British and females outnumbered males, and the authors suggested that clonal diversity may have been underestimated. The 56-69-year group was small, and its depth increase did not reach significance, likely because of low power. Only five or six AZD1222 recipients were SARS-CoV-2 seropositive at baseline, limiting conclusions about previously exposed vaccinees. Reportedly, close to half of the unique spike-specific TCRs recognized epitopes lying outside the regions that are mutated in the B.1.351 and B.1.1.7 variants.

The time point label for this specimen denotes: about 28 days (+/-7) after the second vaccine dose. AZD1222 recipients whose second dose came at about 4 weeks and those whose second dose came at about 12 weeks were combined into one group, since spike-specific TCR depth and breadth did not differ between the two schedules. Vaccinee samples came from UK trials COV001 and COV002, including a single-blind randomized controlled phase 2/3 trial of AZD1222 (ChAdOx1 nCoV-19) in healthy adults. Trial participant PBMC samples were collected at day 0 and day 28 after the second dose for TCRbeta chain sequencing. The CDR3 sequence holds 18 residues, the cysteine and phenylalanine included. Just CDR3 DNA is preserved here, 54 bases in frame from base 1.

The chain joins TRBV21-1 to TRBJ2-5; the table's D call, TRBD2, was not checked against the DNA. TRBV21-1 constitutes a pseudogene. The material sequenced was peripheral blood, taken 28 days after the second AZD1222 dose. This sequence originates from an adult who received the AZD1222 COVID-19 vaccine. The DNA sequence is TGTGCCAGCAGCATCGGGACTAGCGGGAGGACGTACCAAGAGACCCAGTACTTC. It translates as CASSIGTSGRTYQETQYF.